This T cell receptor beta chain emerged from a study of lymphopenia after photon versus proton radiotherapy. The method was immunoSEQ multiplex PCR; TCRdb's version includes in-frame clones alone and lacks a portion of them. In the table there are approximately 170,000 clones, roughly nine tenths of which are singletons. The germline V gene has CDR1 SGHRS and CDR2 YFSETQ. With 4 bases clipped from V and 2 bases from J, the junction kept 8 bases outside the gene matches. The length of the CDR3 is 16 residues. Source: peripheral blood, taken from a patient treated with photon-based radiotherapy. This rearrangement joins TRBV5-1 to TRBJ1-3, with 8 bases fitting TRBD1. The receptor was isolated from a man between 50 and 59 years old with gastric cancer. The CDR3: CASSQGQGATGNTIYF. The CDR3 DNA follows: TGCGCCAGCAGCCAGGGGCAGGGGGCTACTGGAAACACCATATATTTT.